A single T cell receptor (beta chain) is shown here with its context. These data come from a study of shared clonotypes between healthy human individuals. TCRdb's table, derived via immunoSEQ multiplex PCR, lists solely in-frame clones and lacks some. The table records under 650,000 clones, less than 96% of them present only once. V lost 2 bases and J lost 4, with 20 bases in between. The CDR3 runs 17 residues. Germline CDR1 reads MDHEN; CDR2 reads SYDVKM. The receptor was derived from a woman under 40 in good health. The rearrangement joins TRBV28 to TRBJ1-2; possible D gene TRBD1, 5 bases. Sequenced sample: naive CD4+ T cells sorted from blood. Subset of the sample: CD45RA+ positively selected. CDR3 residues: CASSLGLGLGDFYGYTF. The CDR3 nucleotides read TGTGCCAGCAGTTTAGGACTGGGTCTAGGGGATTTCTATGGCTACACCTTC.